The clone carrying this T cell receptor (beta chain) was recorded a few times. The target antigen is unknown. This specimen belongs to a study of blood T cells in healthy people across ages. Points from the study as a whole: With donor CMV status unknown, expanded clonotype changes were possibly confounded.

The CDR3 runs to 11 residues. V lost 6 bases and J lost 4, with 9 bases in between. Germline V CDR1 and CDR2: SQVTM, ANQGSEA. Using a J-beta primer mix together with a sample-barcoded 5' primer, a second PCR was run for about 6 to 11 cycles. The authors tagged each cDNA molecule using a template-switch adaptor with 12 random nucleotides. Each CDR3 protein is one row after TCRdb ran MiXCR on the 5' RACE reads. In the table there are over 500,000 distinct CDR3 sequences, around 50% of which are singletons. In each sample, at least 7 million PBMCs were isolated. The sequenced sample consisted of blood. This chain connects TRBV29-1 to TRBJ1-2; D may be TRBD1 (5 bases). The source of this sequence is a woman older than 75 in good health. CDR3 DNA sequence: TGCAGCGTGGGGGACCTCTATGGCTACACCTTC. This gives the protein CSVGDLYGYTF.